One sample yielded the 30 T cell receptor beta chains listed below, sequenced in a study of cytomegalovirus exposure and HLA in healthy donors. Primers: 60 Vbeta forward and 13 Jbeta reverse. The protocol was immunoSEQ multiplex PCR, while the TCRdb copy is restricted to in-frame clones and leaves out a portion. The sample includes 150,000 or so clones, roughly 84% of them seen just once. Input material: PBMCs. The origin of the receptors is a male donor in good health and CMV-seronegative.

The chain links TRBV11-2 to TRBJ2-1, with TRBD1 identical over 7 bases. This CDR3 is built from 16 residues. Trimming cost V 5 bases and J 0 bases; bases outside gene matches: 7. Germline V gene sequence: CDR1 SGHAT, CDR2 FQNNGV. The CDR3 DNA sequence: TGTGCCAGCAGCCGAGGACAGGCCAGCTCCTACAATGAGCAGTTCTTC. Translation: CASSRGQASSYNEQFF. Full variable domain (outside the CDR3, taken from reference TRBV11-2 and TRBJ2-1): EAGVAQSPRYKIIEKRQSVAFWCNPISGHATLYWYQQILGQGPKLLIQFQNNGVVDDSQLPKDRFSAERLKGVDSTLKIQPAKLEDSAVYLCASSRGQASSYNEQFFGPGTRLTVL.

The chain uses TRBV11-2 and TRBJ2-5, with 8 positions matching TRBD1. In germline, CDR1 is SGHAT, CDR2 FQNNGV. V gave up 4 bases and J gave up 4 bases; unmatched junction bases: 8. CDR3 size: 15 residues. The chain's CDR3 is CASSSMGQVTETQYF. In nucleotides, the CDR3 is TGTGCCAGCAGCTCGATGGGACAGGTAACAGAGACCCAGTACTTC.

In its sample, this clone was seen a few times. The rearrangement links TRBV7-2 to TRBJ2-1; TRBD2 matches 16 bases. With 3 bases clipped from V and 8 bases from J, the junction kept 10 bases outside the gene matches. There are 18 residues in the CDR3. Germline CDR1 is SGHTA and CDR2 is FQGNSA. CDR3 sequence reads: CASSFSGTSGRARYEQFF. Here the CDR3 DNA reads TGTGCCAGCAGCTTTAGCGGGACTAGCGGGAGGGCCCGGTATGAGCAGTTCTTC.

This chain connects TRBV6-6 to TRBJ2-5, with 9 bases fitting TRBD1. Germline lookup yields CDR1 MNHNY and CDR2 SVGAGI (reference sequence). Germline trimming cut 5 bases from V and 1 base from J; bases unmatched to any gene: 5. This CDR3 has 15 residues. This CDR3 is CASSNRQGGQETQYF. The CDR3 coding sequence is TGTGCCAGCAGTAACCGACAGGGGGGCCAAGAGACCCAGTACTTC.

This clone has just a few counts. The rearrangement uses TRBV19 and TRBJ2-1; D uncertain. Trimming removed 8 bases at V and 4 bases at J, with 9 bases between. Looked up from germline, CDR1 is LNHDA and CDR2 is SQIVND (reference sequence). This CDR3 has 12 residues. CDR3 DNA: TGTGCCAGTGGCTGGCTTTACAATGAGCAGTTCTTC. It yields the protein CASGWLYNEQFF.

The genes are TRBV4-1 and TRBJ2-3; 7 bases are a match to TRBD2. CDR1 and CDR2 (germline): MGHRA, YSYEKL. Losses at the gene ends were 1 base for V and 0 bases for J; bases not matched to a gene: 4. The CDR3 covers 16 residues. The CDR3 sequence is CASSQGSSGSTDTQYF. The CDR3 DNA is TGCGCCAGCAGCCAAGGATCTAGCGGAAGCACAGATACGCAGTATTTT.

The chain recombines TRBV7-6 with TRBJ1-1; D gene uncertain. Germline lookup yields CDR1 SGHVS and CDR2 FNYEAQ. V was cut by 1 base and J by 0 bases, with 9 bases left in between. CDR3 length: 15 amino acids. The CDR3 nucleotides are TGTGCCAGCAGCTTAGAGGCGGTTATGAACACTGAAGCTTTCTTT. Amino acids: CASSLEAVMNTEAFF.

This clone came up once. V usage is TRBV9 and J usage is TRBJ1-4; 8 bases line up with TRBD1. Looked up from germline, CDR1 is SGDLS and CDR2 is YYNGEE. Losses at the gene ends were 4 bases for V and 7 bases for J; bases not matched to a gene: 9. This CDR3 contains 15 residues. CDR3: CASSIRQGRVEKLFF. The DNA for the CDR3 is TGTGCCAGCAGCATACGACAGGGGAGGGTTGAAAAACTGTTTTTT.

The J gene is TRBJ1-4, the V gene TRBV9, with D maybe TRBD1 (5 bases). Germline CDR1 and CDR2: SGDLS and YYNGEE. The V end was cut by 4 bases, the J end by 0 bases, with 10 bases between. This CDR3 comprises 15 residues. The CDR3 bases are TGTGCCAGCAGCCCCCAGGGTGCAACTAATGAAAAACTGTTTTTT. Its translation: CASSPQGATNEKLFF.

V and J are TRBV6-5 and TRBJ1-5; D gene unclear. The CDR3 has 14 residues. Germline CDR1 reads MNHEY; CDR2 reads SVGAGI. The germline V and J ends were trimmed by 1 base and 2 bases, with 6 bases remaining between them. The CDR3 sequence: CASSYLRGNQPQHF. The CDR3 DNA sequence: TGTGCCAGCAGTTACTTGCGAGGCAATCAGCCCCAGCATTTT.

In DNA, the CDR3 is TGCGCCAGCAGGTTCGTGGGAGACAAGGACGAGCAGTACTTC. Translated: CASRFVGDKDEQYF. This rearrangement joins TRBV5-1 to TRBJ2-5, with a tentative D call TRBD2 (5 bases). Gene TRBJ2-7 matches the end of the DNA better, so the J call may be wrong. The CDR3 runs 14 residues. Germline loops: CDR1 SGHRS, CDR2 YFSETQ.

In this sample, this clone turned up once. The rearrangement uses TRBV7-6 and TRBJ2-7; 7 bases match TRBD1. The V gene end was trimmed by 2 bases and the J gene end by 1 base; junction bases not matched to a gene: 5. The germline gives CDR1 SGHVS, CDR2 FNYEAQ. The CDR3 runs 15 residues. CDR3 DNA: TGTGCCAGCAGCTTATCACCGGGACAGTCCTACGAGCAGTACTTC. The encoded protein is CASSLSPGQSYEQYF.

This clone was counted between two and nine times. V and J are TRBV5-1 and TRBJ2-7, with 8 positions matching TRBD2. Germline V gene sequence: CDR1 SGHRS, CDR2 YFSETQ. The CDR3 is made up of 15 amino acids. V gave up 0 bases and J gave up 2 bases; unmatched junction bases: 4. The CDR3 is CASSLATSGTYEQYF. CDR3 bases: TGCGCCAGCAGCTTGGCCACTAGCGGTACCTACGAGCAGTACTTC.

The rearrangement links TRBV15 to TRBJ1-5, with D possibly matching TRBD1 (6 bases). The V gene's germline CDR1 is LNHNV and CDR2 YYDKDF (reference sequence). V was shortened by 1 base and J by 5 bases, with 9 bases between the two germline ends. The CDR3 runs to 14 residues. The CDR3 bases are TGTGCCACCAGCAGAGTAGGGGGGGATCAGCCCCAGCATTTT. Amino acids: CATSRVGGDQPQHF. The variable domain in full, completed from reference TRBV15 and TRBJ1-5, reads DAMVIQNPRYQVTQFGKPVTLSCSQTLNHNVMYWYQQKSSQAPKLLFHYYDKDFNNEADTPDNFQSRRPNTSFCFLDIRSPGLGDTAMYLCATSRVGGDQPQHFGDGTRLSIL.

The gene calls are TRBV19 and TRBJ1-4; D remains ambiguous. Deletions cut 11 bases from V and 8 bases from J, with 24 bases between. In germline, CDR1 is LNHDA, CDR2 SQIVND (reference sequence). CDR3 size: 15 residues. The CDR3 loop reads CASLRGSRGGEKLFF. The CDR3 DNA is TGTGCCTCCCTACGTGGGTCCCGAGGTGGGGAAAAACTGTTTTTT. Together with reference TRBV19 and TRBJ1-4, the CDR3 gives the full variable domain: DGGITQSPKYLFRKEGQNVTLSCEQNLNHDAMYWYRQDPGQGLRLIYYSQIVNDFQKGDIAEGYSVSREKKESFPLTVTSAQKNPTAFYLCASLRGSRGGEKLFFGSGTQLSVL.

J is TRBJ2-7 and V is TRBV5-5; TRBD2 matches at 7 bases. Germline V gene data show CDR1 as SGHKS and CDR2 as YYEKEE (reference sequence). The trim removed 4 bases at V and 3 bases at J, leaving 10 bases unmatched. CDR3 length equals 15 residues. CDR3 sequence reads: CASSAGTNLYYEQYF. The CDR3 DNA sequence: TGTGCCAGCAGCGCCGGGACTAACCTCTACTACGAGCAGTACTTC.

To note about this clone: A read error may account for a junction end that differs from germline. The rearrangement links TRBV7-9 to TRBJ1-2, with 7 bases aligning to TRBD1. The germline CDR1 and CDR2 sequences are SEHNR and FQNEAQ (reference sequence). The CDR3 contains 12 residues. The CDR3 loop is CSSSPGGSGYTF. As DNA, the CDR3 is TGTTCCAGCAGTCCAGGGGGTAGCGGCTACACCTTC.

The chain recombines TRBV7-2 with TRBJ2-3; perhaps TRBD1 as D (6 bases). The V end was cut by 1 base, the J end by 1 base, with 9 bases between. The CDR3 length is 15 residues. Germline CDR1 and CDR2: SGHTA and FQGNSA. CDR3: CASSLDRVGTDTQYF. In DNA form, the CDR3 reads TGTGCCAGCAGCTTAGACAGGGTTGGCACAGATACGCAGTATTTT.

This clone was detected only a few times. The rearrangement uses TRBV19 and TRBJ2-3, with D maybe TRBD2 (7 bases). With 8 bases removed from V and 4 bases from J, the gap between germline ends came to 31 bases. CDR3 length equals 19 residues. Germline V gene data show CDR1 as LNHDA and CDR2 as SQIVND (reference sequence). This CDR3 is CASDGGWGGRDPESDTQYF. For the CDR3, the DNA is TGTGCCAGTGACGGGGGATGGGGGGGCCGGGACCCTGAATCAGATACGCAGTATTTT.

The rearrangement links TRBV27 to TRBJ1-5, with D unresolved. The CDR3 extends over 15 amino acids. V lost 8 bases and J 3 bases, leaving 17 bases between the germline ends. Per the germline V gene, CDR1 is MNHEY and CDR2 is SMNVEV (reference sequence). The CDR3 protein is CASGSNGLFNQPQHF. DNA for the CDR3: TGTGCCAGCGGATCCAACGGACTCTTCAATCAGCCCCAGCATTTT.

The CDR3 loop is CASSEPRGQNSPLHF. CDR3 bases: TGTGCCAGCAGTGAACCGCGCGGCCAAAATTCACCCCTCCACTTT. The rearrangement uses TRBV2 and TRBJ1-6; D gene uncertain. The CDR3 totals 15 residues. Trimming left V 2 bases short and J 7 bases short, with 12 bases between. Germline V gene sequence: CDR1 SNHLY, CDR2 FYNNEI.

V gene TRBV27 combines with J gene TRBJ2-1, with 9 bases that match TRBD1. This CDR3 has 14 residues. Trimming took 8 bases from V and 7 from J; bases not matched to a gene: 9. CDR1 is MNHEY and CDR2 is SMNVEV in the germline V gene (reference sequence). Here the CDR3 DNA reads TGTGCCAGCGCGAACAGGGGGCGGAGGAATGAGCAGTTCTTC. Protein sequence: CASANRGRRNEQFF.

The V gene is TRBV7-9, the J gene TRBJ2-1; D not resolved. Germline CDR1 SEHNR, CDR2 FQNEAQ (reference sequence). CDR3 length equals 11 residues. Deletions cut 0 bases from V and 14 bases from J, with 8 bases between. The CDR3 region is CASSLATSEFF. The CDR3 bases are TGTGCCAGCAGCTTAGCCACCTCGGAGTTCTTC.

The chain recombines TRBV19 with TRBJ1-2, with D possibly TRBD1 on 5 matching bases. Germline CDR1 reads LNHDA; CDR2 reads SQIVND (reference sequence). The CDR3 totals 15 residues. Deletions cut 3 bases from V and 0 bases from J, with 11 bases between. The CDR3 region is CASSMGRRSNYGYTF. CDR3 coding DNA: TGTGCCAGTAGTATGGGGCGGCGGTCTAACTATGGCTACACCTTC.

In regard to this clone: The junction does not match germline at one end; this may be a read error. The chain carries TRBV7-9 and TRBJ2-1; D not certain. This CDR3 has 12 amino acids. CDR1 is SEHNR and CDR2 is FQNEAQ in the germline V gene (reference sequence). The CDR3 nucleotides read TGTTCCAGCATTGAGGATCACAATGAGCAGTTCTTC. Amino acids: CSSIEDHNEQFF.

The chain is built from TRBV27 and TRBJ2-5, with 9 bases that match TRBD2. The CDR3 covers 15 residues. The germline gives CDR1 MNHEY, CDR2 SMNVEV (reference sequence). Trimming removed 3 bases from V and 1 base from J; junction bases left unmatched: 3. This chain's CDR3 is CASSLTSGRQETQYF. CDR3 DNA: TGTGCCAGCAGTTTGACTAGCGGTCGCCAAGAGACCCAGTACTTC.

V and J are TRBV18 and TRBJ2-1; 9 bases line up with TRBD2. V lost 0 bases to trimming and J lost 7 bases; unmatched junction nucleotides: 7. Germline V gene data show CDR1 as KGHSH and CDR2 as LQKENI. The CDR3 totals 16 residues. DNA for the CDR3: TGTGCCAGCTCACCACCTGCGGGGGGGCCATCAAATGAGCAGTTCTTC. This translates into CASSPPAGGPSNEQFF.

This chain uses TRBV5-6 with TRBJ1-2, with 7 bases lining up with TRBD1. The CDR3 covers 13 residues. Per germline, CDR1 SGHDT and CDR2 YYEEEE. After removal of 7 bases from V and 6 bases from J, the junction contained 9 bases not matched to a gene. CDR3 bases: TGTGCCAGCGGGACCAGGGGGTCTCATGGCTACACCTTC. As protein: CASGTRGSHGYTF.

This chain links TRBV18 with TRBJ2-2; 9 nucleotides line up with TRBD2. The CDR3 has 16 amino acids. V lost 2 bases and J lost 6; bases outside the gene matches: 7. Germline V gives CDR1 KGHSH, CDR2 LQKENI. As DNA, the CDR3 is TGTGCCAGCTCACCAGCGGGAGGGCCTTTGTCCGGGGAGCTGTTTTTT. Residues: CASSPAGGPLSGELFF.

This chain links TRBV5-1 with TRBJ2-1; the D gene is possibly TRBD2 (6 bases). CDR1 is SGHRS, CDR2 YFSETQ, per germline. The V end lost 3 bases, the J end lost 4 bases, and 23 bases lay between the germline ends. The CDR3 covers 18 residues. DNA of the CDR3: TGCGCCAGCAGCTCCCCCAAATCAATGACCGGGACTTACAATGAGCAGTTCTTC. This translates into CASSSPKSMTGTYNEQFF.